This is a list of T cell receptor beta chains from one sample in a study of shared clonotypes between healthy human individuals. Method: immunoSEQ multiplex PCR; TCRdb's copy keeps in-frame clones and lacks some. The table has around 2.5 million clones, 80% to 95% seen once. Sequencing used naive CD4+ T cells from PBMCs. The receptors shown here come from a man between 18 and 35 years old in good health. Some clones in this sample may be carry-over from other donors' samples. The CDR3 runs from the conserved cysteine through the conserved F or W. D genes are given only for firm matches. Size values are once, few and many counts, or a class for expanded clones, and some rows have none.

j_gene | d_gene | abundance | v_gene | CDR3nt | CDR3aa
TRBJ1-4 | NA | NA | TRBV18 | TGTGCCAGCTCACCAGAGGTACTTTGGGTTGGAAAACTGTTTTTT | CASSPEVLWVGKLFF
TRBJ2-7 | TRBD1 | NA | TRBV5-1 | TGCGCCAGCAGCTTGGGGACAGGGCGCGAGCAGTACTTC | CASSLGTGREQYF
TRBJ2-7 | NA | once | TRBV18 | TGTGCCAGCTCACCACCCAGTTGGATCTACGAGCAGTACTTC | CASSPPSWIYEQYF
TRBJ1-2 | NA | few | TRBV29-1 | TGCAGCGTTGAAGTCTGGACAGATTATGGCTACACCTTC | CSVEVWTDYGYTF
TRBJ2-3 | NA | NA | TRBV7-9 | TGTGCCAGCAGTCGGGACCTCGGGAGAACAGATACGCAGTATTTT | CASSRDLGRTDTQYF
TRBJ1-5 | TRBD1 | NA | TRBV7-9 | TGTGCCAGCAGCCGACAGGGAAATAATCAGCCCCAGCATTTT | CASSRQGNNQPQHF
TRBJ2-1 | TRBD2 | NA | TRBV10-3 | TGTGCCATCAGTGATCCGAAGCGGGGGTTCGGCGATGAGCAGTTCTTC | CAISDPKRGFGDEQFF
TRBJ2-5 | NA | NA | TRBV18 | TGTGCCAGCTCATCATCTGCAGGGTTTGGGGAGACCCAGTACTTC | CASSSSAGFGETQYF
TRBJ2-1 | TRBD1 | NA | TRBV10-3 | TGTGCCATCAGTTCCGGGACAGGGGCTCTCAATGAGCAGTTCTTC | CAISSGTGALNEQFF
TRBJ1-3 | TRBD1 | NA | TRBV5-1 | TGCGCCAGCAGCGCCGGACAGGAGGTGGACACCATATATTTT | CASSAGQEVDTIYF
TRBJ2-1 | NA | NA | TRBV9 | TGTGCCAGCAGCGGTAGACAGGCCCGACCCTTTGAGCAGTTCTTC | CASSGRQARPFEQFF
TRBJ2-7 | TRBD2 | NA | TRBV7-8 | TGTGCCAGCAGCTTAGGCAGCGGGAGGATGGGGGAGCAGTACTTC | CASSLGSGRMGEQYF
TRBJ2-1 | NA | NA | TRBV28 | TGTGCCAGTTACCAGGGCTACAATGAGCAGTTCTTC | CASYQGYNEQFF
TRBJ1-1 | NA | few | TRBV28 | TGTGCCAGCAGTGCCCGACAGGACACTGAAGCTTTCTTT | CASSARQDTEAFF
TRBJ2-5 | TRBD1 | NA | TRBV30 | TGTGCCTGGCAGCAGGGGGTTGGGACCCAGTACTTC | CAWQQGVGTQYF
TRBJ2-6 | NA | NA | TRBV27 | TGTGCCAGCAGTGCTGGACTCACTAGCTCTGGGGCCAACGTCCTGACTTTC | CASSAGLTSSGANVLTF
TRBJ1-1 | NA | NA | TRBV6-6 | TGTGCCAGCAGCTCCGGGCCTCAAGCTTTCTTT | CASSSGPQAFF
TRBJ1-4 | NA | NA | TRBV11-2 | TGTGCCAGCAGCCGGGGGGGGCTAAATGAAAAACTGTTTTTT | CASSRGGLNEKLFF
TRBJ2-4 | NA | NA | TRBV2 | TGTGCCAGCGAGGCCTCCTCTTCCATTCAGTACTTC | CASEASSSIQYF
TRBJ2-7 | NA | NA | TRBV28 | TGTGCCAGCAGTGATCGAAGACAGGTATCCTACGAGCAGTACTTC | CASSDRRQVSYEQYF
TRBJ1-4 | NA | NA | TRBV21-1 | TGTGCCAGCAATCTCCCGGGGGGGCTCTCAACTAATGAAAAACTGTTTTTT | CASNLPGGLSTNEKLFF
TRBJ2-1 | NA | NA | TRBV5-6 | TGTGCCAGCAGCTCGACCCCCAGGGGCTCCTACAATGAGCAGTTCTTC | CASSSTPRGSYNEQFF
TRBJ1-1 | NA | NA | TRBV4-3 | TGCGCCAGCAGCCAAGAGGGGCCGGGGGGGACCACTGAAGCTTTCTTT | CASSQEGPGGTTEAFF
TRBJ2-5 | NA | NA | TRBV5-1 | TGCGCCAGCAGCTTTGGGACACGCCAAGAGACCCAGTACTTC | CASSFGTRQETQYF
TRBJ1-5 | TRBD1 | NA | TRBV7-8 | TGTGCCAGCAGCCGAACCACGGGACAGGGGTTCAATCAGCCCCAGCATTTT | CASSRTTGQGFNQPQHF